This T cell receptor (beta chain) was captured by sequencing in a study of blood T cell repertoires in COVID-19. Overall study: COVID-19 samples collected from the United States, Italy and Spain covered acute and convalescent phases. PBMCs, B-cell-depleted T cells, or T cells provided the cDNA or gDNA that made up the material.

A Seattle source enrolled patients during active infection and followed them longitudinally. This CDR3 spans 14 amino acids. The ends lost 6 bases at V and 6 bases at J; junction bases unmatched: 7. Per germline, CDR1 MNHEY and CDR2 SVGAGI. Per the study methods: The authors estimated nucleated cell counts from reference gene primer amplification. Sequencing was performed with immunoSEQ multiplex PCR; in TCRdb, only in-frame clones are kept and a portion is missing. D and trimming were read from the DNA, whereas the V and J calls and clone size are those reported in that table. The sample has some 180,000 clones; 75% to 90% are singletons. This clone has only a few counts.

Sequenced material: peripheral blood. This TCR came from a woman in her thirties or forties with COVID-19, enrolled during active disease. The chain carries TRBV6-5 and TRBJ2-3, with 9 nucleotides matching TRBD1. This CDR3 is CASRDGQGKDTQYF. The CDR3 DNA is TGTGCCAGCAGAGACGGACAGGGGAAGGATACGCAGTATTTT.